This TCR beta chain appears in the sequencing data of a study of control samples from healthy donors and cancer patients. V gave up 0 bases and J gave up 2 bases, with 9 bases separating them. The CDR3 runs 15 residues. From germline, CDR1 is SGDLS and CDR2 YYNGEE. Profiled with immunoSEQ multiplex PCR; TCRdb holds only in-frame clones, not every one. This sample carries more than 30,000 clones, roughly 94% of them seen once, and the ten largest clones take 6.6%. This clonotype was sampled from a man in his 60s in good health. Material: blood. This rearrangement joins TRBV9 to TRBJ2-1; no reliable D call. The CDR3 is CASSVEAATYNEQFF. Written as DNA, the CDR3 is TGTGCCAGCAGCGTAGAAGCAGCCACCTACAATGAGCAGTTCTTC.